This TCR beta chain was observed in a study of T-cell memory formation after mild COVID-19. This clonotype has only a few counts. J lost 4 bases, V lost 3 bases, and 7 bases had no gene match. The CDR3 totals 16 residues. Germline CDR1 and CDR2: SGDLS and YYNGEE. TCRdb used MiXCR to reprocess the 5' RACE reads, holding one entry per CDR3 protein. The data contain about 430,000 distinct CDR3 sequences, 24% of them singletons. Sequences were obtained from PBMCs or a T cell subset sorted from them (not recorded which). This chain connects TRBV9 to TRBJ2-3; the match to TRBD2 covers 11 bases. The sequence was obtained from an adult woman who had mild COVID-19 (a few samples of this study predate the infection). Cell type and time point are not known. The CDR3 DNA follows: TGTGCCAGCAGCGGACTAGCGGGGAGTTCCTCAGATACGCAGTATTTT. Protein sequence: CASSGLAGSSSDTQYF.